This T cell receptor beta chain emerged from a study of T-cell reconstitution after alpha-beta-depleted transplantation in children. Unique molecular identifiers were incorporated during preparation of the TCRbeta library. A single record per CDR3 protein comes from TCRdb applying MiXCR to the PCR reads. This sample has almost 600,000 distinct CDR3 sequences, with 27% found just once. V dropped 8 bases and J dropped 0 bases, with 13 bases sitting between them. Germline loops: CDR1 SNHLY, CDR2 FYNNEI. The CDR3 runs to 14 residues. This receptor was obtained from a boy in the first two years of life with Wiskott-Aldrich syndrome, due to receive a stem cell transplant. The chain recombines TRBV2 with TRBJ1-1; a weak D match, TRBD1 (6 bases). Sequences were derived from PBMCs, sampled before TCRalphabeta/CD19-depleted stem cell transplant. CDR3 nucleotide sequence: TGTGCCAGCTCATACAGGGCCATGAACACTGAAGCTTTCTTT. This sequence encodes CASSYRAMNTEAFF.